The next 3 T cell receptor beta chains were all read from a single sample in a study of post-analysis software for immune sequencing data. Overall study results and limits: Controls showed lower frequencies than patients for roughly 5 TRBV segments, and TRBV5-6, TRBV5-1 and TRBV20-1 were among these.

Their cognate antigens are unknown. The authors incorporated unique molecular identifiers into the TCR beta cDNA libraries. A single record per CDR3 protein comes from TCRdb applying MiXCR to the PCR reads. The top ten hold under 5.5% of the sample, which has over 250,000 distinct CDR3 sequences, less than 40% seen once. Sequences were obtained from blood. The receptors here all came from a girl aged 5-17 years with multiple sclerosis.

This clonotype was found a few times. The chain carries TRBV12-3 or TRBV12-4 and TRBJ1-1; 7 nucleotides line up with TRBD1. The V and J ends lost 0 bases and 6 bases, in that order; junction bases with no gene match: 7. This CDR3 has 15 amino acids. Written as DNA, the CDR3 is TGTGCCAGCAGTTTAGCTGGTCAGGGGGTCCCTGAAGCTTTCTTT. Its protein product is CASSLAGQGVPEAFF.

This clonotype appeared many times. V is TRBV5-8 and J is TRBJ1-2; D is unresolved. CDR1 and CDR2 (germline): SGHTS, YDEGEE. Trimming took off 0 bases at V and 1 base at J, with 10 bases between the two ends. CDR3 size: 15 residues. The CDR3 is CASSLDLLLNYGYTF. As DNA, the CDR3 is TGTGCCAGCAGCTTGGACCTGCTCCTTAACTATGGCTACACCTTC.

V is TRBV5-1 and J is TRBJ1-6, with D maybe TRBD1 (6 bases). V lost 0 bases to trimming and J lost 8 bases, with 9 bases between them. CDR1 is SGHRS and CDR2 is YFSETQ in the germline V gene. The CDR3 loop spans 14 amino acids. CDR3 sequence (DNA): TGCGCCAGCAGCTTGGACAGGGCGGATTCACCCCTCCACTTT. It translates to CASSLDRADSPLHF. The full variable domain, its missing parts supplied by reference TRBV5-1 and TRBJ1-6, is KAGVTQTPRYLIKTRGQQVTLSCSPISGHRSVSWYQQTPGQGLQFLFEYFSETQRNKGNFPGRFSGRQFSNSRSEMNVSTLELGDSALYLCASSLDRADSPLHFGNGTRLTVT.